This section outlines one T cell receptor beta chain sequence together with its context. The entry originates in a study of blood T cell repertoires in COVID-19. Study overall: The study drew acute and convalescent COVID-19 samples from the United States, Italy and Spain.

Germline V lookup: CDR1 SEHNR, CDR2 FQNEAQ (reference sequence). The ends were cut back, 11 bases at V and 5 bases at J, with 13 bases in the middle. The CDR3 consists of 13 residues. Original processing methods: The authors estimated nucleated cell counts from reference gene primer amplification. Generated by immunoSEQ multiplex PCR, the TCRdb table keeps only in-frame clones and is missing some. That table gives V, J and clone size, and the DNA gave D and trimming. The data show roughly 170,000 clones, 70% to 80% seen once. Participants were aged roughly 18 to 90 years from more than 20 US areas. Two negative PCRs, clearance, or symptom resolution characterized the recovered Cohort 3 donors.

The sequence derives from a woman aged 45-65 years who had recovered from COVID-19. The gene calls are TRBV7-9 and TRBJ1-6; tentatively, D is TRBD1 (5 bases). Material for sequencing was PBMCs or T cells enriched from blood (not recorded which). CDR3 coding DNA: TGTGCCGCAGGGCAGGAGCATAATTCACCCCTCCACTTT. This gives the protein CAAGQEHNSPLHF.